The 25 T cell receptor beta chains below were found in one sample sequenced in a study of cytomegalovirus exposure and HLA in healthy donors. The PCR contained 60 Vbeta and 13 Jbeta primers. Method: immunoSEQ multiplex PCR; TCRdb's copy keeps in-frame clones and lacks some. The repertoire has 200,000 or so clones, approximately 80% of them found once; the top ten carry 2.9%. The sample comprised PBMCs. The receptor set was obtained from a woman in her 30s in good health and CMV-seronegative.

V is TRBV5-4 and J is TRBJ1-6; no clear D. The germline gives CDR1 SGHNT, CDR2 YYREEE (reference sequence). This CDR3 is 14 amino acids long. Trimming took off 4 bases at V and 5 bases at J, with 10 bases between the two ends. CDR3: CASSLDGNNSPLHF. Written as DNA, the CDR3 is TGTGCCAGCAGCCTAGACGGGAATAATTCACCCCTCCACTTT.

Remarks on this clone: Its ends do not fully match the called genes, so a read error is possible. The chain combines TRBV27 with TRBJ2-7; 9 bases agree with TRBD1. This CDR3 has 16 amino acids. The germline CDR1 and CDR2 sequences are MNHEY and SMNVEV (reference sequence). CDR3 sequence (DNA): TGTGCCAGCAGTTTAGGGTATGACAGGGGGTTGCCCGTCCTGCACTTC. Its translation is CASSLGYDRGLPVLHF.

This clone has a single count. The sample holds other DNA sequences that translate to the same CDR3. The CDR3 DNA follows: TGTGCCAGCAGTTACGGTGGCCCCTCCTACGAGCAGTACTTC. It encodes CASSYGGPSYEQYF. The chain recombines TRBV6-5 with TRBJ2-7; D gene uncertain. The CDR3 length is 14 residues. Deletions cut 2 bases from V and 0 bases from J, with 8 bases between. CDR1 MNHEY and CDR2 SVGAGI come from the germline V gene.

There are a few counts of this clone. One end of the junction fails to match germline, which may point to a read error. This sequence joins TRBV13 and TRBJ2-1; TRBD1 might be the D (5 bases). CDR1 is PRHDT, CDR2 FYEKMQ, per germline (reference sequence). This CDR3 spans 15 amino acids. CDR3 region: CASSPRVAPDNEQFF. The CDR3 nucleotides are TGTGCCAGCAGCCCCAGGGTAGCCCCGGACAACGAGCAGTTCTTC.

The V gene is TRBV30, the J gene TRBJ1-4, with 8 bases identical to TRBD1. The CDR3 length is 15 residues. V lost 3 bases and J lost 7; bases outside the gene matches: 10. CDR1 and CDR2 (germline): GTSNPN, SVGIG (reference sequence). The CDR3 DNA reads TGTGCCTGGAGGGAACAGGGGGGGATCGGTGAAAAACTGTTTTTT. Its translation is CAWREQGGIGEKLFF.

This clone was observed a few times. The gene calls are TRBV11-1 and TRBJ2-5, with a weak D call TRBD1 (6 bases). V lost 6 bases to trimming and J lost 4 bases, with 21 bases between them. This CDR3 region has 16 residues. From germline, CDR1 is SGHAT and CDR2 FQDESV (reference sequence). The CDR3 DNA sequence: TGTGCCAGCAGGACCCGGGGCAGGGGAGAGCGAGAGACCCAGTACTTC. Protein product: CASRTRGRGERETQYF.

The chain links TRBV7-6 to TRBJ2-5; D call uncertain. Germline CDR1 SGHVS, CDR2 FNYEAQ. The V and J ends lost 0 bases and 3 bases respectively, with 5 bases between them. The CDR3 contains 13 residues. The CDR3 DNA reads TGTGCCAGCAGCTTAGCCCCTAAAGAGACCCAGTACTTC. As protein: CASSLAPKETQYF.

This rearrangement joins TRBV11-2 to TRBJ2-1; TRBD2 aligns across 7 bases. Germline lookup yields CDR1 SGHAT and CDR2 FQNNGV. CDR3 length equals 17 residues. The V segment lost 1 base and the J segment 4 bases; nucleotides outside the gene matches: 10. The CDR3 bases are TGTGCCAGCAGCTTAGCCCTACTAGCGAACCCTTACAATGAGCAGTTCTTC. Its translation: CASSLALLANPYNEQFF.

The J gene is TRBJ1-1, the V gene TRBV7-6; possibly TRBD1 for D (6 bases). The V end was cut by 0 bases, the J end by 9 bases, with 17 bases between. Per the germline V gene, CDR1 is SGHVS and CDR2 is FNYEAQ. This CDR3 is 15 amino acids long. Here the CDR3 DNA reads TGTGCCAGCAGCTTAGCGGCCCCGACAGGAGATAAAGCTTTCTTT. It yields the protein CASSLAAPTGDKAFF.

For the CDR3, the DNA is TGTGCCAGCAGCTTAGATTACCTAGCGGGTATAAATAGATACAATGAGCAGTTCTTC. This encodes CASSLDYLAGINRYNEQFF. The rearrangement links TRBV11-2 to TRBJ2-1, with 8 bases aligning to TRBD2. This CDR3 contains 19 residues. Germline V lookup: CDR1 SGHAT, CDR2 FQNNGV. J was trimmed by 4 bases and V by 0 bases; bases with no gene match: 14.

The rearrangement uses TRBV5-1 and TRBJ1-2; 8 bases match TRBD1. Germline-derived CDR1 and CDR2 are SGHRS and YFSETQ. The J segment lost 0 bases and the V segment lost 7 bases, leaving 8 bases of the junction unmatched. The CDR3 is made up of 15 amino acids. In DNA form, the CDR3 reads TGCGCCAGCTCAGGGGGCGCAGATTCTAACTATGGCTACACCTTC. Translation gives CASSGGADSNYGYTF.

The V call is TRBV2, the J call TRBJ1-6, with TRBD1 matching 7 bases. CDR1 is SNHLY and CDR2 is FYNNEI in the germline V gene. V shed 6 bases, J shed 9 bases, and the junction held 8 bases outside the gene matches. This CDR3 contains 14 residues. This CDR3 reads CASSLGTVPSPLHF. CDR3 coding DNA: TGTGCCAGCAGCCTCGGGACAGTACCTTCACCCCTCCACTTT.

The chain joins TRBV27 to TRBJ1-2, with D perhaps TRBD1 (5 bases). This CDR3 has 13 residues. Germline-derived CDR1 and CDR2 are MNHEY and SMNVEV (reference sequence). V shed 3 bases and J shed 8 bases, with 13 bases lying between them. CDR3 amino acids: CASSFDSGNGYTF. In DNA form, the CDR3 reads TGTGCCAGCAGTTTTGATTCAGGGAACGGCTACACCTTC.

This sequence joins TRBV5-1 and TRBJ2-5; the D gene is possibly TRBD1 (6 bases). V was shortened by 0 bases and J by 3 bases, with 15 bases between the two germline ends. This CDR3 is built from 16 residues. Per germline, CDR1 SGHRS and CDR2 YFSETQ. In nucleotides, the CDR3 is TGCGCCAGCAGCTTGGAGTTTGTGTCAGGGGAAGAGACCCAGTACTTC. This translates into CASSLEFVSGEETQYF.

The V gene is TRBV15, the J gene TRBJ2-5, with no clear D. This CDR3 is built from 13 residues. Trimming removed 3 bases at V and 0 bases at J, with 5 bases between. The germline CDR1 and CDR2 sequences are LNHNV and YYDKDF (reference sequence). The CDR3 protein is CATSSSYQETQYF. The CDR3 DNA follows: TGTGCCACCAGCAGTTCGTACCAAGAGACCCAGTACTTC.

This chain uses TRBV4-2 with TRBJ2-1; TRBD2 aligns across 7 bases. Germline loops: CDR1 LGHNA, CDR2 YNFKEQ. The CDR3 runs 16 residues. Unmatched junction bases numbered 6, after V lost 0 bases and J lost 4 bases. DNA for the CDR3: TGTGCCAGCAGCCAAGATGGGACTAACCGTTACAATGAGCAGTTCTTC. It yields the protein CASSQDGTNRYNEQFF.

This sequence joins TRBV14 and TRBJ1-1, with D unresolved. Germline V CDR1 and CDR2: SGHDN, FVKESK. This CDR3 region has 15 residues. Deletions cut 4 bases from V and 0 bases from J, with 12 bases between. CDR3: CASSLLGGLNTEAFF. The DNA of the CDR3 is TGTGCCAGCAGCCTCTTAGGTGGGCTGAACACTGAAGCTTTCTTT.

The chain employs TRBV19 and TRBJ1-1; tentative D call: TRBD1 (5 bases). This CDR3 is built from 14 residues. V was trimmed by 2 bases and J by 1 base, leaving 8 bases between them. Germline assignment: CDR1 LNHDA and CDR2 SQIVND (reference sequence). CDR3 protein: CASSILGQNTEAFF. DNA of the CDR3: TGTGCCAGTAGTATACTTGGACAGAACACTGAAGCTTTCTTT.

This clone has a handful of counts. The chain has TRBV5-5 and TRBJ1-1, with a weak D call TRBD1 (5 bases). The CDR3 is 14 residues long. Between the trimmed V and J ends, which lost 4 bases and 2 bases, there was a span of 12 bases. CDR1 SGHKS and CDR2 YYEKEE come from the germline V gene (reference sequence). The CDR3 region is CASSLVGGNTEAFF. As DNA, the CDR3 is TGTGCCAGCAGCCTCGTGGGGGGAAACACTGAAGCTTTCTTT.

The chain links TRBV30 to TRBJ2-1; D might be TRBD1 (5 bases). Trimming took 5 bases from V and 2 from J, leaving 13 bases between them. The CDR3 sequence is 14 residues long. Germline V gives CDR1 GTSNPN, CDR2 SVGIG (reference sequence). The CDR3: CAWLRQSPYNEQFF. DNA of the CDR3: TGTGCCTGGCTAAGACAGAGCCCCTACAATGAGCAGTTCTTC.

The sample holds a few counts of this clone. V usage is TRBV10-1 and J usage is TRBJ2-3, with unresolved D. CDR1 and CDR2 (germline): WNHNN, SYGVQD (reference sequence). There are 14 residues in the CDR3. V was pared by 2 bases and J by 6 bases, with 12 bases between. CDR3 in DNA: TGCGCCAGCAGTGAGGGGTCTAGTTCGGATACGCAGTATTTT. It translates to CASSEGSSSDTQYF.

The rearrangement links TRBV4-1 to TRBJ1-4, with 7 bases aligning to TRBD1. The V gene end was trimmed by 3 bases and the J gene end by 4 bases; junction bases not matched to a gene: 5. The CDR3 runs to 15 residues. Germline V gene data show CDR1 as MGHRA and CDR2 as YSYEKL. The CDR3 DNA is TGCGCCAGCAGCCAGGGGGACAGAGATAATGAAAAACTGTTTTTT. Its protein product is CASSQGDRDNEKLFF.

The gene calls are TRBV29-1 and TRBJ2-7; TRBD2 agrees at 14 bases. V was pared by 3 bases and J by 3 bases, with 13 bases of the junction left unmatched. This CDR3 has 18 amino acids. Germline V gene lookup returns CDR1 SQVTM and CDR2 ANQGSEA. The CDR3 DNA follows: TGCAGCGTTGACCGTTTCGGGACTAGCGGGAGTTCTGTCTACGAGCAGTACTTC. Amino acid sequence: CSVDRFGTSGSSVYEQYF.

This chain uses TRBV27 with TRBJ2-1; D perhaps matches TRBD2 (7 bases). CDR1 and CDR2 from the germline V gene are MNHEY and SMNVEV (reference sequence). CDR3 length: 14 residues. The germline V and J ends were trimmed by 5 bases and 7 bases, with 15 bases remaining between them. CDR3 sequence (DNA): TGTGCCAGCAGTCCGGCGGGGGCGCGGAATGAGCAGTTCTTC. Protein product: CASSPAGARNEQFF.

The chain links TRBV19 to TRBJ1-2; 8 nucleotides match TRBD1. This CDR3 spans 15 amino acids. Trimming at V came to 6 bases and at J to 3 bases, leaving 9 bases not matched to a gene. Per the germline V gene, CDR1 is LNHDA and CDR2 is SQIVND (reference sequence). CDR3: CASRVAGGSDYGYTF. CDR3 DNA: TGTGCCAGTAGGGTCGCAGGGGGCAGTGACTATGGCTACACCTTC.